Listed here are 31 T cell receptor beta chains from one sample, sequenced in a study of shared clonotypes between healthy human individuals. Generated by immunoSEQ multiplex PCR, the TCRdb table keeps only in-frame clones and is missing some. The table shows 2 million to 2.5 million clones, with 80% to 95% occurring only once. The specimen sequenced was naive CD4+ T cells from PBMCs. Subset in this sample: CD45RA+ positively selected. These receptors were obtained from a man younger than 35 in good health. Some clones in this sample may be carry-over from other donors' samples.

This chain links TRBV6-1 with TRBJ2-3; weak D call: TRBD2 (5 bases). Germline V CDR1 and CDR2: MNHNS, SASEGT. This CDR3 is 13 amino acids long. V was shortened by 10 bases and J by 6 bases, with 17 bases between the two germline ends. The CDR3 here is CANQRVLGDTQYF. As DNA, the CDR3 is TGTGCCAACCAGAGGGTCTTAGGGGATACGCAGTATTTT.

The chain joins TRBV6-5 to TRBJ2-2, with D maybe TRBD1 (5 bases). This CDR3 is built from 12 residues. Trimming shortened V by 9 bases and J by 6 bases, and 11 bases separated the two germline ends. Germline CDR1 reads MNHEY; CDR2 reads SVGAGI. Written as DNA, the CDR3 is TGTGCCAGTGCAAGGGGTCCCGGGGAGCTGTTTTTT. It translates to CASARGPGELFF.

There are a few counts of this clone. The chain links TRBV6-6 to TRBJ1-1; tentatively, D is TRBD1 (5 bases). The CDR3 is made up of 15 amino acids. CDR1 is MNHNY, CDR2 SVGAGI, per germline (reference sequence). The V gene lost 7 bases and the J gene lost 4 bases, with 19 bases spanning the gap. CDR3 sequence: CASIHRPLGGTEAFF. Here the CDR3 DNA reads TGTGCCAGCATCCACAGGCCCCTCGGGGGCACTGAAGCTTTCTTT.

This rearrangement joins TRBV2 to TRBJ2-5; 10 bases are a match to TRBD1. V was clipped by 6 bases and J by 5 bases; unmatched bases: 18. The CDR3 covers 18 residues. Looked up from germline, CDR1 is SNHLY and CDR2 is FYNNEI. The CDR3 is CASRTAGTGEFLVETQYF. CDR3 coding DNA: TGTGCCAGCAGAACTGCCGGGACAGGGGAATTTTTGGTGGAGACCCAGTACTTC.

V usage is TRBV7-2 and J usage is TRBJ2-7, with 16 bases fitting TRBD2. The CDR3 is 16 residues long. Germline V gene lookup returns CDR1 SGHTA and CDR2 FQGNSA. The V gene end was trimmed by 5 bases and the J gene end by 9 bases; junction bases not matched to a gene: 10. The CDR3 region has the DNA TGTGCCAGCAGCCCCGAAGGGACTAGCGGGAGGGGTAGGCAGTACTTC. Protein sequence: CASSPEGTSGRGRQYF.

The DNA of the CDR3 is TGTGCCAGTAGTAGATCGGGACTCTACATGAACACTGAAGCTTTCTTT. Its translation is CASSRSGLYMNTEAFF. The chain links TRBV19 to TRBJ1-1, with D possibly matching TRBD1 (5 bases). Germline CDR1 LNHDA, CDR2 SQIVND (reference sequence). The length of the CDR3 is 16 residues. Trimming shortened V by 4 bases and J by 0 bases, and 15 bases separated the two germline ends.

The chain has TRBV7-8 and TRBJ2-5, with 7 bases aligning to TRBD2. This CDR3 contains 18 residues. V shed 4 bases, J shed 6 bases, and the junction held 20 bases outside the gene matches. Per germline, CDR1 SGHVS and CDR2 FQNEAQ. CDR3 bases: TGTGCCAGCAGCTGGGAGGGGCAGGGCCAGAGGGTTGGAAAGACCCAGTACTTC. This gives the protein CASSWEGQGQRVGKTQYF.

This chain uses TRBV9 with TRBJ2-7, with D uncertain. The CDR3 spans 14 residues. The germline V gene has CDR1 SGDLS and CDR2 YYNGEE. Between the trimmed V and J ends, which lost 2 bases and 1 base, there was a span of 10 bases. The CDR3 DNA reads TGTGCCAGCAGCGTGGGGATTGGGTCCTACGAGCAGTACTTC. This sequence encodes CASSVGIGSYEQYF.

The CDR3 sequence is CASGPGLISTEQYF. In DNA form, the CDR3 reads TGCGCCAGCGGTCCGGGACTAATCTCTACCGAGCAGTACTTC. The gene calls are TRBV5-1 and TRBJ2-7; 7 bases match TRBD2. This CDR3 is built from 14 residues. Looked up from germline, CDR1 is SGHRS and CDR2 is YFSETQ. V dropped 7 bases and J dropped 6; count of bases not matched to a gene: 13.

The V call is TRBV11-3, the J call TRBJ2-3; D unclear. The germline gives CDR1 SGHNT, CDR2 YENEEA. The V end was cut by 5 bases, the J end by 2 bases, with 14 bases between. The CDR3 runs to 15 residues. The CDR3 spells CASSPGILTTDTQYF. The DNA of the CDR3 is TGTGCCAGCAGCCCCGGCATTTTAACCACAGATACGCAGTATTTT. The entire variable domain, with the rest obtained from reference TRBV11-3 and TRBJ2-3, is as follows: EAGVVQSPRYKIIEKKQPVAFWCNPISGHNTLYWYLQNLGQGPELLIRYENEEAVDDSQLPKDRFSAERLKGVDSTLKIQPAELGDSAVYLCASSPGILTTDTQYFGPGTRLTVL.

The chain uses TRBV5-1 and TRBJ1-4; D gene uncertain. V was cut by 0 bases and J by 0 bases, with 9 bases left in between. Per the germline V gene, CDR1 is SGHRS and CDR2 is YFSETQ. The CDR3 has 16 residues. CDR3 sequence (DNA): TGCGCCAGCAGCTTGGGAGCCAGATCAACTAATGAAAAACTGTTTTTT. Translating gives CASSLGARSTNEKLFF.

This chain's CDR3 is CASSQEVRGRAGYEQFF. The CDR3 coding sequence is TGCGCCAGCAGCCAAGAGGTGAGGGGGAGGGCCGGTTATGAGCAGTTCTTC. V is TRBV4-1 and J is TRBJ2-1; TRBD2 is a possible D gene (7 bases). This CDR3 contains 17 residues. Deletions cut 0 bases from V and 8 bases from J, with 20 bases between. The germline gives CDR1 MGHRA, CDR2 YSYEKL.

The V call is TRBV13, the J call TRBJ1-1; D remains unclear. The CDR3 is made up of 16 amino acids. The V gene lost 0 bases and the J gene lost 1 base, with 12 bases spanning the gap. The germline CDR1 and CDR2 sequences are PRHDT and FYEKMQ (reference sequence). In DNA, the CDR3 is TGTGCCAGCAGCTTAGGGGTTTGGATGTCGAACACTGAAGCTTTCTTT. Translation: CASSLGVWMSNTEAFF.

V usage is TRBV28 and J usage is TRBJ2-1, with 8 positions matching TRBD2. This CDR3 has 15 residues. J lost 2 bases, V lost 7 bases, and 7 bases had no gene match. Germline V CDR1 and CDR2: MDHEN, SYDVKM. The CDR3 sequence: CASIPSGRTYNEQFF. The CDR3 bases are TGTGCCAGCATCCCAAGCGGGAGAACCTACAATGAGCAGTTCTTC.

CDR3 nucleotides: TGTGCCAGCAGTTACCCCGAAAATCTACTGTTTTTT. It encodes CASSYPENLLFF. This chain uses TRBV6-6 with TRBJ1-4; D is uncertain. CDR1 and CDR2 (germline): MNHNY, SVGAGI (reference sequence). The CDR3 loop spans 12 amino acids. The V end was cut by 2 bases, the J end by 13 bases, with 11 bases between.

The chain has TRBV10-3 and TRBJ1-1; tentative D call: TRBD1 (6 bases). Trimming removed 6 bases at V and 3 bases at J, with 17 bases between. This CDR3 comprises 15 residues. Germline V gene data show CDR1 as ENHRY and CDR2 as SYGVKD. CDR3 sequence: CAISELTGSYTEAFF. The CDR3 DNA reads TGTGCCATCAGCGAACTGACAGGTTCGTACACTGAAGCTTTCTTT.

The chain is built from TRBV5-4 and TRBJ2-1, with 16 nucleotides matching TRBD2. The CDR3 runs 19 residues. The germline V gene has CDR1 SGHNT and CDR2 YYREEE (reference sequence). Trimming at V came to 4 bases and at J to 5 bases, leaving 12 bases not matched to a gene. CDR3 amino acids: CASSAGTSGRALLNNEQFF. The CDR3 nucleotides read TGTGCCAGCAGCGCCGGGACTAGCGGGAGGGCCTTGCTAAACAATGAGCAGTTCTTC.

This rearrangement joins TRBV7-6 to TRBJ2-1; D uncertain. V lost 4 bases, J lost 7 bases, and 8 bases lay in between. Germline V gene lookup returns CDR1 SGHVS and CDR2 FNYEAQ. The CDR3 loop spans 12 amino acids. The CDR3 spells CASSSTRNEQFF. In nucleotides, the CDR3 is TGTGCCAGCAGCTCAACGCGGAATGAGCAGTTCTTC.

The CDR3 DNA reads as TGTGCCAGCAGTGAAGCGCTCATTCTGGGACCTGACACTGAAGCTTTCTTT. Encoded protein: CASSEALILGPDTEAFF. The V call is TRBV6-1, the J call TRBJ1-1; possibly TRBD1 for D (5 bases). Germline values: CDR1 MNHNS, CDR2 SASEGT. V lost 0 bases and J lost 3, with 17 bases in between. This CDR3 is 17 amino acids long.

This chain uses TRBV9 with TRBJ1-2; D might be TRBD1 (6 bases). Trimming cost V 3 bases and J 4 bases, with 16 bases left between them. CDR1 and CDR2 (germline): SGDLS, YYNGEE. CDR3 length: 15 amino acids. For the CDR3, the DNA is TGTGCCAGCAGCGCGGGGGCCTTTTATGTCTATGGCTACACCTTC. Protein sequence: CASSAGAFYVYGYTF.

V and J are TRBV10-3 and TRBJ2-3; TRBD1 or TRBD2 may be the D gene (5 bases each). Germline V gene sequence: CDR1 ENHRY, CDR2 SYGVKD. V gave up 4 bases and J gave up 5 bases, with 19 bases separating them. The CDR3 sequence is 16 residues long. CDR3 sequence: CAISGGGTMVRDTQYF. The CDR3 region has the DNA TGTGCCATCAGTGGGGGTGGGACGATGGTACGAGATACGCAGTATTTT.

The chain recombines TRBV7-3 with TRBJ1-2; D is possibly TRBD1 (5 bases). Germline CDR1 is SGHTA and CDR2 is FQGTGA. The CDR3 is made up of 12 amino acids. V shed 2 bases and J shed 7 bases, with 8 bases lying between them. The CDR3 DNA is TGTGCCAGCAGCTTAGATAGGGGTGGCTACACCTTC. It is translated as CASSLDRGGYTF.

Concerning this clone: Distinct nucleotide sequences in the sample also encode this CDR3. The chain joins TRBV7-3 to TRBJ2-1; unclear D gene. The germline V gene encodes CDR1 SGHTA and CDR2 FQGTGA. V was cut by 1 base and J by 4 bases, with 5 bases left in between. This CDR3 spans 13 amino acids. CDR3 nucleotides: TGTGCCAGCAGCTTAAACTCTTACAATGAGCAGTTCTTC. Amino acid sequence: CASSLNSYNEQFF.

The chain recombines TRBV6-1 with TRBJ1-5; no definite D call. The CDR3 is made up of 14 amino acids. Trimming took 6 bases from V and 2 from J, leaving 11 bases between them. Germline lookup yields CDR1 MNHNS and CDR2 SASEGT. CDR3 protein: CASRTDWRNQPQHF. CDR3 bases: TGTGCCAGCAGGACGGATTGGCGCAATCAGCCCCAGCATTTT.

This clone was found once. The V call is TRBV27, the J call TRBJ2-4; possible D gene TRBD2, 6 bases. The CDR3 length is 17 residues. V lost 5 bases and J lost 0, with 17 bases in between. The V gene's germline CDR1 is MNHEY and CDR2 SMNVEV (reference sequence). The CDR3 protein is CASSQSRDSLAKNIQYF. The DNA for the CDR3 is TGTGCCAGCAGTCAATCCCGGGACTCACTAGCCAAAAACATTCAGTACTTC.

The rearrangement links TRBV6-5 to TRBJ2-5; perhaps TRBD1 as D (5 bases). The CDR3 runs to 13 residues. The V gene lost 6 bases and the J gene lost 5 bases, with 13 bases spanning the gap. Looked up from germline, CDR1 is MNHEY and CDR2 is SVGAGI. CDR3: CASSVRPGETQYF. The CDR3 DNA is TGTGCCAGCAGCGTCCGGCCAGGGGAGACCCAGTACTTC.

The rearrangement uses TRBV9 and TRBJ2-6; D gene unclear. CDR3 length equals 17 residues. Germline V gene data show CDR1 as SGDLS and CDR2 as YYNGEE. The V and J ends lost 5 bases and 0 bases respectively, with 15 bases between them. This CDR3 is CASRGFHGSSGANVLTF. The CDR3 DNA is TGTGCCAGCAGAGGGTTTCATGGAAGCTCTGGGGCCAACGTCCTGACTTTC.

The table lists this clone with a few counts. This sample also contains other DNA sequences that code for the same CDR3. The chain links TRBV28 to TRBJ1-5; D remains unclear. Germline CDR1 is MDHEN and CDR2 is SYDVKM. CDR3 length: 11 amino acids. The V end lost 4 bases, the J end lost 10 bases, and 8 bases lay between the germline ends. CDR3 residues: CASSSRDPQHF. Written as DNA, the CDR3 is TGTGCCAGCAGTTCCCGGGATCCCCAGCATTTT.

With respect to this clone: At one end, the junction sequence differs from germline, possibly due to a read error. The sample contains more than one DNA sequence encoding this CDR3. This chain joins TRBV7-9 and TRBJ1-1; D unclear. Per germline, CDR1 SEHNR and CDR2 FQNEAQ (reference sequence). CDR3 size: 15 residues. CDR3 loop: CASIESRAENTEAFF. The CDR3 DNA reads TGCGCCAGCATCGAATCCCGAGCGGAGAACACTGAAGCTTTCTTT.

This sequence joins TRBV10-3 and TRBJ1-5, with D possibly TRBD1 on 6 matching bases. The CDR3 runs to 13 residues. Germline V gene data show CDR1 as ENHRY and CDR2 as SYGVKD. V was cut by 3 bases and J by 5 bases, with 8 bases left in between. The chain's CDR3 is CAISDTGYQPQHF. DNA for the CDR3: TGTGCCATCAGTGATACAGGGTATCAGCCCCAGCATTTT.

The rearrangement links TRBV21-1 to TRBJ2-2; TRBD1, the table's D call, lacks a check against the DNA. TRBV21-1 is tagged as a pseudogene. The CDR3 is made up of 16 amino acids. The CDR3 DNA reads TGTGCCAGCAGCCCAAGGACAGGGGAGGTGACCGGGGAGCTGTTTTTT. Its protein is CASSPRTGEVTGELFF.